The 11 T cell receptor beta chains reported below all come from one sample, sequenced in a study of human T cells and chemical hapten exposure (dated by TCRdb to the early 2020s). Libraries came from RACE. Instrument on record: NextSeq 500. TCRdb reran the public reads through fastp at Q25 and MiXCR, keeping productive beta chains. Each CDR3 protein gets just one entry, which takes the most common genes and DNA from the rows behind it. The sample table holds tens of thousands of distinct CDR3 sequences, of which 3% to 3.5% were seen once. The ten biggest clones cover less than 8.5% of the sample. The time point label here, explained by the study, means: patch test 2, 6 weeks after DPC sensitization. The treatment or condition label for this specimen denotes: therapeutic diphenylcyclopropenone sensitization with weekly scalp DPC. This specimen consisted of whole blood, obtained in connection with sensitization to the hapten diphenylcyclopropenone (DPC). The receptors derive from a man aged 40-55 years with alopecia areata. Some clones in this sample may be carry-over from other donors' samples.

This clonotype was counted many times. The chain links TRBV7-3 to TRBJ2-1; TRBD1 aligns across 9 bases. Per germline, CDR1 SGHTA and CDR2 FQGTGA. With 4 bases clipped from V and 5 bases from J, the junction kept 3 bases outside the gene matches. This CDR3 is 14 amino acids long. This CDR3 reads CASSSGQGHNEQFF. CDR3 nucleotide sequence: TGTGCCAGCAGCTCCGGACAGGGGCACAATGAGCAGTTCTTC.

The genes are TRBV19 and TRBJ2-1; TRBD2 aligns across 8 bases. Germline V gene sequence: CDR1 LNHDA, CDR2 SQIVND (reference sequence). The CDR3 is 15 amino acids. V gave up 6 bases and J gave up 0 bases; unmatched junction bases: 4. CDR3: CASRVSGASYNEQFF. In DNA form, the CDR3 reads TGTGCCAGTAGGGTTAGCGGGGCCTCCTACAATGAGCAGTTCTTC. The full variable domain, rest sourced from reference TRBV19 and TRBJ2-1, is DGGITQSPKYLFRKEGQNVTLSCEQNLNHDAMYWYRQDPGQGLRLIYYSQIVNDFQKGDIAEGYSVSREKKESFPLTVTSAQKNPTAFYLCASRVSGASYNEQFFGPGTRLTVL.

On this clonotype: A much bigger clone sits one base away, suggesting this may be a read error. The genes are TRBV6-6 and TRBJ1-6, with D maybe TRBD1 (6 bases). Germline CDR1 and CDR2: MNHNY and SVGAGI (reference sequence). The CDR3 sequence is 15 residues long. The chain's CDR3 is CTSSYSGAKGGGLHF. The CDR3, as DNA: TGTACCAGCAGTTACTCGGGGGCAAAGGGGGGGGGCCTCCACTTT.

This clonotype was seen repeatedly, ten times or more. V gene TRBV7-2 combines with J gene TRBJ2-3; TRBD1 is a possible D gene (9 bases). CDR1 is SGHTA and CDR2 is FQGNSA in the germline V gene. The CDR3 spans 16 residues. With 5 bases removed from V and 6 bases from J, the gap between germline ends came to 21 bases. This CDR3 reads CASSRSGGQGPDTQYF. CDR3 nucleotide sequence: TGTGCCAGCAGCCGGAGCGGGGGACAGGGCCCCGATACGCAGTATTTT.

This clonotype was detected only a few times. This chain's CDR3 is CASSSLEGAANTGELFF. DNA for the CDR3: TGTGCCAGCAGCTCCTTGGAGGGGGCTGCGAACACCGGGGAGCTGTTTTTT. This rearrangement joins TRBV14 to TRBJ2-2, with a tentative D call TRBD1 (7 bases). Germline V CDR1 and CDR2: SGHDN, FVKESK. This CDR3 has 17 residues. V gave up 5 bases and J gave up 0 bases, with 16 bases separating them.

In this sample, this clonotype turned up many times. This chain connects TRBV7-9 to TRBJ2-1; 9 bases align to TRBD2. V gave up 3 bases and J gave up 1 base; unmatched junction bases: 1. The CDR3 totals 15 residues. Germline V CDR1 and CDR2: SEHNR, FQNEAQ (reference sequence). CDR3 region: CASSFLAGSYNEQFF. The CDR3 nucleotides are TGTGCCAGCAGCTTTCTAGCGGGGTCCTACAATGAGCAGTTCTTC.

This clonotype was seen ten or more times. This sequence joins TRBV11-2 and TRBJ1-2; TRBD1 matches at 9 bases. CDR3 size: 15 residues. Germline assignment: CDR1 SGHAT and CDR2 FQNNGV. Unmatched junction bases numbered 5, after V lost 3 bases and J lost 3 bases. CDR3 residues: CASSLRTGEYYGYTF. The CDR3, as DNA: TGTGCCAGCAGCTTGCGGACAGGGGAGTACTATGGCTACACCTTC.

This clonotype was found many times. This chain joins TRBV7-2 and TRBJ2-7; D is possibly TRBD1 (7 bases). The V gene lost 4 bases and the J gene lost 5 bases, with 21 bases spanning the gap. This CDR3 has 16 residues. Germline assignment: CDR1 SGHTA and CDR2 FQGNSA. CDR3 DNA: TGTGCCAGCAGCTCCAGGGGGGCCGGGACCCTACACGAGCAGTACTTC. Translated, it gives CASSSRGAGTLHEQYF. The variable domain in full, completed from reference TRBV7-2 and TRBJ2-7, reads GAGVSQSPSNKVTEKGKDVELRCDPISGHTALYWYRQSLGQGLEFLIYFQGNSAPDKSGLPSDRFSAERTGGSVSTLTIQRTQQEDSAVYLCASSSRGAGTLHEQYFGPGTRLTVT.

This clonotype was observed a few times. The chain has TRBV5-8 and TRBJ1-1; possible D gene TRBD1, 5 bases. The CDR3 has 15 amino acids. The germline gives CDR1 SGHTS, CDR2 YDEGEE. With 5 bases removed from V and 1 base from J, the gap between germline ends came to 15 bases. Written as DNA, the CDR3 is TGTGCCAGCAGAGGGAGAGGGGCCTGGAACACTGAAGCTTTCTTT. It encodes CASRGRGAWNTEAFF.

This clonotype was observed many times. The chain links TRBV28 to TRBJ1-5; D is perhaps TRBD1 (6 bases). The germline V and J ends were trimmed by 5 bases and 4 bases, with 12 bases remaining between them. Looked up from germline, CDR1 is MDHEN and CDR2 is SYDVKM. The CDR3 contains 14 residues. The CDR3 region has the DNA TGTGCCAGCAGTCTACCAGGGGATAATCAGCCCCAGCATTTT. It specifies CASSLPGDNQPQHF.

This clonotype was counted many times. The CDR3 DNA reads as TGTGCCAGCAGCTTGGGGCTGGAAGGCGAGCAGTACTTC. Encoded protein: CASSLGLEGEQYF. The chain couples TRBV5-6 to TRBJ2-7; the D is unclear. The CDR3 runs 13 residues. The germline V gene encodes CDR1 SGHDT and CDR2 YYEEEE. The ends were cut back, 0 bases at V and 6 bases at J, with 10 bases in the middle.